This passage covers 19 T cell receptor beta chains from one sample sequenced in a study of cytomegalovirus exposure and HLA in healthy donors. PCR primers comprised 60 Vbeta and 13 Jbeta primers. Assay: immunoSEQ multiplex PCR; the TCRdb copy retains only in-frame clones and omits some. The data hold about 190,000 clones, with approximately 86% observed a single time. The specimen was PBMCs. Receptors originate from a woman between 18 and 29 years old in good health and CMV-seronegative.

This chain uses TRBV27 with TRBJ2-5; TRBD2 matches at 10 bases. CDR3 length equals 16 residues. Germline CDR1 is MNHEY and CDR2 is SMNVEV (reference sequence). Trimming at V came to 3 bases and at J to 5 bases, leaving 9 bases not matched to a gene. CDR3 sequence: CASSFERGGLRETQYF. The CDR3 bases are TGTGCCAGCAGTTTCGAGCGGGGGGGCCTCCGGGAGACCCAGTACTTC.

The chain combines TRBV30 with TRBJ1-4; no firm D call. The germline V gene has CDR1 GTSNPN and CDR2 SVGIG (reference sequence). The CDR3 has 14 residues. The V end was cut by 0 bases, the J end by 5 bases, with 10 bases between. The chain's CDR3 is CAWSVPRVNEKLFF. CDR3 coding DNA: TGTGCCTGGAGTGTACCCCGGGTCAATGAAAAACTGTTTTTT.

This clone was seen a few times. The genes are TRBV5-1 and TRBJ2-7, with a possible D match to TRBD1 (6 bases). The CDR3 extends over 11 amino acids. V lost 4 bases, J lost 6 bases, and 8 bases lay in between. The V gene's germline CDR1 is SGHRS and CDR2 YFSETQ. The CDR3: CASSPRGEQYF. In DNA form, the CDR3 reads TGCGCCAGCAGCCCCAGGGGCGAGCAGTACTTC.

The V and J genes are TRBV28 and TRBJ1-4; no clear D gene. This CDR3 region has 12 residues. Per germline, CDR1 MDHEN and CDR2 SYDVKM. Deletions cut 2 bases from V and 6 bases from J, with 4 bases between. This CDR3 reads CASSLRDEKLFF. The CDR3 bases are TGTGCCAGCAGTTTACGGGATGAAAAACTGTTTTTT.

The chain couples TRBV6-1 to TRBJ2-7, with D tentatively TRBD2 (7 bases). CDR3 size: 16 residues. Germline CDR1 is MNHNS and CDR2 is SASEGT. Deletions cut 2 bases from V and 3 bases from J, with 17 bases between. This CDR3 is CASSERGGDSSYEQYF. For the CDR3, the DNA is TGTGCCAGCAGTGAAAGGGGGGGGGACTCAAGCTACGAGCAGTACTTC.

The CDR3 reads CASSVDNSGANVLTF. CDR3 sequence (DNA): TGTGCCAGCAGCGTCGACAACTCTGGGGCCAACGTCCTGACTTTC. V is TRBV9 and J is TRBJ2-6, with unresolved D. The CDR3 contains 15 residues. Germline CDR1 reads SGDLS; CDR2 reads YYNGEE. V was pared by 2 bases and J by 0 bases, with 6 bases between.

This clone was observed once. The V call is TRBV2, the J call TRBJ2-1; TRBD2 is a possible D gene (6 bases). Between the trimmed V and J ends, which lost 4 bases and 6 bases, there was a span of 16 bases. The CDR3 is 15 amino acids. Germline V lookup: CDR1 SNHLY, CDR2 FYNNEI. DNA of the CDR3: TGTGCCAGCAGTGTAGAGGCGGGGCCAGGCAATGAGCAGTTCTTC. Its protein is CASSVEAGPGNEQFF. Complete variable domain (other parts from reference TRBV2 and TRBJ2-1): EPEVTQTPSHQVTQMGQEVILRCVPISNHLYFYWYRQILGQKVEFLVSFYNNEISEKSEIFDDQFSVERPDGSNFTLKIRSTKLEDSAMYFCASSVEAGPGNEQFFGPGTRLTVL.

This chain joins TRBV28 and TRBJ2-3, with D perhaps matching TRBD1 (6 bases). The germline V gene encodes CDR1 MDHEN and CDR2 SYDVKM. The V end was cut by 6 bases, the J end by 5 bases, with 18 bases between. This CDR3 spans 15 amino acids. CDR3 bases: TGTGCCAGCAGCCGATCCCCCCAGGGGATAGATACGCAGTATTTT. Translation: CASSRSPQGIDTQYF.

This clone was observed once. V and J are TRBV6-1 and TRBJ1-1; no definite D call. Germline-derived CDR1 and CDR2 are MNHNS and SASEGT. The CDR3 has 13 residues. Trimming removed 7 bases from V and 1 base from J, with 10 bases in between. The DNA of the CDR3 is TGTGCCAGCAACCTGAGTTGGAACACTGAAGCTTTCTTT. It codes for CASNLSWNTEAFF.

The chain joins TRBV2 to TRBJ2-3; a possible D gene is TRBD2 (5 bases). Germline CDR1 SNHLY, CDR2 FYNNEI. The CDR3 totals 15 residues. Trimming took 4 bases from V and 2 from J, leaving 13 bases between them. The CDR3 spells CASSVTRPYTDTQYF. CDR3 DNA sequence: TGTGCCAGCAGTGTAACTAGACCCTACACAGATACGCAGTATTTT.

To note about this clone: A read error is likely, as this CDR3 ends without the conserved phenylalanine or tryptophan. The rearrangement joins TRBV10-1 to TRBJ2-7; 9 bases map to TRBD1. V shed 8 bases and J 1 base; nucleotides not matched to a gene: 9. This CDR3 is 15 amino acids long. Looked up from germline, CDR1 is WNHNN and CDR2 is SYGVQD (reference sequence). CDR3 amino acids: CASYFRQGGSYEQYL. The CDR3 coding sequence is TGCGCCAGCTATTTTCGACAGGGGGGTTCCTACGAGCAGTACCTC.

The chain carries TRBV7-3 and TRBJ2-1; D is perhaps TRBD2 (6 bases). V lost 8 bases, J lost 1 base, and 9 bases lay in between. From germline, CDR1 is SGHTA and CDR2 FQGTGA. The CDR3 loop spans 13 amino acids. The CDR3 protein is CASGAGSYNEQFF. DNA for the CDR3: TGTGCCAGCGGGGCGGGGTCCTACAATGAGCAGTTCTTC. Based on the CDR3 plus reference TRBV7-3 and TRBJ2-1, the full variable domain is GAGVSQTPSNKVTEKGKYVELRCDPISGHTALYWYRQSLGQGPEFLIYFQGTGAADDSGLPNDRFFAVRPEGSVSTLKIQRTERGDSAVYLCASGAGSYNEQFFGPGTRLTVL.

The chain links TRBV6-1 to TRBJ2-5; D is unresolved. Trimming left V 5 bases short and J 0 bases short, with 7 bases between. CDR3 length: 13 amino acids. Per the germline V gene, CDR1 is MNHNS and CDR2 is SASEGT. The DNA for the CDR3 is TGTGCCAGCAGTCTCCAGGACCAAGAGACCCAGTACTTC. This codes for CASSLQDQETQYF.

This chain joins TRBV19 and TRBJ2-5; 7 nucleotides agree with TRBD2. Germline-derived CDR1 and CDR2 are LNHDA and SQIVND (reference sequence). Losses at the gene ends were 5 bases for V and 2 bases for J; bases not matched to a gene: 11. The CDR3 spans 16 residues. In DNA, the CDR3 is TGTGCCAGTAGTCCTACCCCAGCGGGGATACAAGAGACCCAGTACTTC. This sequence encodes CASSPTPAGIQETQYF.

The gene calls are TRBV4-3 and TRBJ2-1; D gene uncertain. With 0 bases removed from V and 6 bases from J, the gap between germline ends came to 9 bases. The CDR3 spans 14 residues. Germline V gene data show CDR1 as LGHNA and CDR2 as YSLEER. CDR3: CASSQDLLVNEQFF. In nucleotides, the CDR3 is TGCGCCAGCAGCCAAGATCTGCTAGTCAATGAGCAGTTCTTC.

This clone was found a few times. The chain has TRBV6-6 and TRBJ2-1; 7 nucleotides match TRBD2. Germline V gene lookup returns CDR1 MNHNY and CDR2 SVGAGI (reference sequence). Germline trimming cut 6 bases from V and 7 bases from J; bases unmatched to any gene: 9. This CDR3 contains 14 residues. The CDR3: CASSPRTRDNEQFF. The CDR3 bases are TGTGCCAGCAGCCCTAGGACTAGAGATAATGAGCAGTTCTTC.

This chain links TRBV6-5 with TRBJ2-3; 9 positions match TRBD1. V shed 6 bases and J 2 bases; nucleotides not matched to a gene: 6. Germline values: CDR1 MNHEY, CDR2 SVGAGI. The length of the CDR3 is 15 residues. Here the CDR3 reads CASSHRGLYTDTQYF. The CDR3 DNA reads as TGTGCCAGCAGCCACAGGGGGCTGTACACAGATACGCAGTATTTT.

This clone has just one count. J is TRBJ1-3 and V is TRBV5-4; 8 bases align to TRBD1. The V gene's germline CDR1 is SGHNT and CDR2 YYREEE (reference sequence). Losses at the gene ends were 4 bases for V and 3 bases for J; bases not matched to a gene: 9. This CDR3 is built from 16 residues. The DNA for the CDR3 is TGTGCCAGCAGCCCAGGGCAGGGGGCGAGTGGAAACACCATATATTTT. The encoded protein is CASSPGQGASGNTIYF. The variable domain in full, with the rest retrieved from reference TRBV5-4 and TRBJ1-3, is ETGVTQSPTHLIKTRGQQVTLRCSSQSGHNTVSWYQQALGQGPQFIFQYYREEENGRGNFPPRFSGLQFPNYSSELNVNALELDDSALYLCASSPGQGASGNTIYFGEGSWLTVV.

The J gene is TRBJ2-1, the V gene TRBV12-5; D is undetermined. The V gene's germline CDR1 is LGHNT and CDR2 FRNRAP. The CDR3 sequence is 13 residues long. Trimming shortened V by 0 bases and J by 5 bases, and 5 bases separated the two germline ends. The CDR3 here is CASGLVTDNEQFF. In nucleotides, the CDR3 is TGTGCTAGTGGTTTGGTTACAGACAATGAGCAGTTCTTC.